These 4 T cell receptor beta chains were sequenced from one sample in a study of blood T cell repertoires in COVID-19. Only in-frame clones appear in the TCRdb table, and some are missing; sequencing was by immunoSEQ multiplex PCR. The sample consists of 200,000 or so clones, about 80% of them appearing once. The sequenced sample was PBMCs or T cells enriched from blood (not recorded which). The receptors shown here come from a man between 40 and 49 years old who had recovered from COVID-19.

The rearrangement uses TRBV7-9 and TRBJ1-6, with D unclear. Germline V gives CDR1 SEHNR, CDR2 FQNEAQ (reference sequence). The ends were cut back, 4 bases at V and 9 bases at J, with 19 bases in the middle. The CDR3 consists of 16 residues. CDR3 amino acids: CASSSFLQVSSSPLHF. The CDR3, as DNA: TGTGCCAGCAGCTCGTTCCTGCAGGTGTCGAGTTCACCCCTCCACTTT.

This clone was detected only a few times. The chain couples TRBV11-2 to TRBJ1-3; weak D call: TRBD1 (5 bases). Deletions cut 6 bases from V and 4 bases from J, with 13 bases between. The CDR3 length is 14 residues. Per the germline V gene, CDR1 is SGHAT and CDR2 is FQNNGV. In DNA form, the CDR3 reads TGTGCCAGCAGTCCGGGGGTATCGGGAAACACCATATATTTT. Its translation is CASSPGVSGNTIYF. Using reference TRBV11-2 and TRBJ1-3 for the parts outside the CDR3, the full variable domain is EAGVAQSPRYKIIEKRQSVAFWCNPISGHATLYWYQQILGQGPKLLIQFQNNGVVDDSQLPKDRFSAERLKGVDSTLKIQPAKLEDSAVYLCASSPGVSGNTIYFGEGSWLTVV.

The count of this clone is one. The chain couples TRBV10-3 to TRBJ1-6; D is undetermined. In germline, CDR1 is ENHRY, CDR2 SYGVKD. This CDR3 comprises 14 residues. V was cut by 2 bases and J by 7 bases, with 9 bases left in between. The DNA of the CDR3 is TGTGCCATCAGTGAGGGCGGTGGGAATTCACCCCTCCACTTT. It yields the protein CAISEGGGNSPLHF.

The rearrangement uses TRBV28 and TRBJ1-2; D is possibly TRBD1 (6 bases). CDR1 and CDR2 from the germline V gene are MDHEN and SYDVKM. The CDR3 consists of 14 residues. The V and J ends lost 10 bases and 0 bases respectively, with 15 bases between them. CDR3 sequence (DNA): TGTGCCATCCGAGGGGGACAAACTAACTATGGCTACACCTTC. Amino acids: CAIRGGQTNYGYTF.